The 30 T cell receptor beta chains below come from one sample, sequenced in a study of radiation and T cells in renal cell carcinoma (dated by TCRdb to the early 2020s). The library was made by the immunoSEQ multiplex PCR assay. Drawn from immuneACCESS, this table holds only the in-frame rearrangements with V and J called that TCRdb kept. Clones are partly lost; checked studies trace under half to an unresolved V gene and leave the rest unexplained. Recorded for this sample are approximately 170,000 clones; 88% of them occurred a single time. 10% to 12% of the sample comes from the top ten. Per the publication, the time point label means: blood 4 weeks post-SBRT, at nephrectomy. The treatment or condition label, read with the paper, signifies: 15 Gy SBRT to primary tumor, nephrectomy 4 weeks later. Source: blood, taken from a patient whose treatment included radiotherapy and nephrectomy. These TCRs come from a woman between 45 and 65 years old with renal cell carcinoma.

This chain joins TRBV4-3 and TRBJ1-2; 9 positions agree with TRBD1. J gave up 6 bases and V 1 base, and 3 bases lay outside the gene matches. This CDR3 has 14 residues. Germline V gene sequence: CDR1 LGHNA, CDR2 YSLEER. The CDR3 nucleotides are TGCGCCAGCAGCCAAGGACAGGGGGTAGATGGCTACACCTTC. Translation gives CASSQGQGVDGYTF.

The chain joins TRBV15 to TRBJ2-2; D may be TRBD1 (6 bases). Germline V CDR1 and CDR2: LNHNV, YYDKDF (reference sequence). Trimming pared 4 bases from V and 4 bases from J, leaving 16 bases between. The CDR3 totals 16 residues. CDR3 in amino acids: CATSTWTAGGTGELFF. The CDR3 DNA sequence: TGTGCCACCAGCACATGGACAGCTGGCGGCACCGGGGAGCTGTTTTTT.

DNA for the CDR3: TGCGCCAGCAGCTTTAGGGACAGGAGCACCGGGGAGCTGTTTTTT. The encoded protein is CASSFRDRSTGELFF. This chain connects TRBV5-1 to TRBJ2-2; 8 bases match TRBD1. From germline, CDR1 is SGHRS and CDR2 YFSETQ. Germline trimming cut 2 bases from V and 4 bases from J; bases unmatched to any gene: 4. The CDR3 sequence is 15 residues long.

The CDR3 sequence: CASSGETQYF. CDR3 DNA: TGTGCCAGCAGCGGGGAGACCCAGTACTTC. The chain employs TRBV11-2 and TRBJ2-5; D remains unclear. The length of the CDR3 is 10 residues. Between the trimmed V and J ends, which lost 5 bases and 5 bases, there was a span of 3 bases. Germline V gene lookup returns CDR1 SGHAT and CDR2 FQNNGV.

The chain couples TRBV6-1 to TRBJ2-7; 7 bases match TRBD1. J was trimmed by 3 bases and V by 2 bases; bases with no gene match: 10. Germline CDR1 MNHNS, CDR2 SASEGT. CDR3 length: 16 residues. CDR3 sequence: CASSEIETGWFYEQYF. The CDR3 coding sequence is TGTGCCAGCAGTGAAATCGAGACAGGGTGGTTCTACGAGCAGTACTTC.

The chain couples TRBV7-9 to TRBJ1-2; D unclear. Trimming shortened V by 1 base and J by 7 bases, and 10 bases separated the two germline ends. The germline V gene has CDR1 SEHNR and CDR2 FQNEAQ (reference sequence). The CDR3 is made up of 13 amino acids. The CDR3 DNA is TGTGCCAGCAGCTTAGATAATGGGATTGGCTACACCTTC. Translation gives CASSLDNGIGYTF.

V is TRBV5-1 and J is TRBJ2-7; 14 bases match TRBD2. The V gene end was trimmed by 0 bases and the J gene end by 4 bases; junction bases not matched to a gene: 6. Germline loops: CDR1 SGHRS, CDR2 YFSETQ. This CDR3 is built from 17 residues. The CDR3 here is CASSLDGGLAGGYEQYF. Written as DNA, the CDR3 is TGCGCCAGCAGCTTGGATGGAGGACTAGCGGGGGGATACGAGCAGTACTTC.

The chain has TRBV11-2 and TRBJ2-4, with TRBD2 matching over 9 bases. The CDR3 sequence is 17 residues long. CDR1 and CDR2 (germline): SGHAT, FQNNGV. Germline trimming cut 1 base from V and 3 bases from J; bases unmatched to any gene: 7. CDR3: CASSLGGLAGIKNIQYF. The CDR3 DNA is TGTGCCAGCAGCTTAGGGGGCCTAGCGGGGATCAAAAACATTCAGTACTTC.

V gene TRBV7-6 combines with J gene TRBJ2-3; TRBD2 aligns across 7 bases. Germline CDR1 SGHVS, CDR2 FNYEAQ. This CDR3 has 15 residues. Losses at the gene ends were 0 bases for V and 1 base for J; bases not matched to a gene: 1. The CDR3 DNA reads TGTGCCAGCAGCTTAGCGGGAGGGCGCACAGATACGCAGTATTTT. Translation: CASSLAGGRTDTQYF.

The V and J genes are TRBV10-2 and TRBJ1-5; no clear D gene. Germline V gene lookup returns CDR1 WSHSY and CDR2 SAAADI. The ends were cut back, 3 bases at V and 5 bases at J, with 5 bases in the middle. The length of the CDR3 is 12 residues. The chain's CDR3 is CASSEGYQPQHF. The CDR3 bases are TGCGCCAGCAGTGAAGGGTATCAGCCCCAGCATTTT.

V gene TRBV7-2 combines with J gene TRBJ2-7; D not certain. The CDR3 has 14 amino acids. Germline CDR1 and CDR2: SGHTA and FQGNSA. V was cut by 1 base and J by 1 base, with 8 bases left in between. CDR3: CASSLVGYSYEQYF. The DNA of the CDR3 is TGTGCCAGCAGCTTAGTGGGCTATTCCTACGAGCAGTACTTC.

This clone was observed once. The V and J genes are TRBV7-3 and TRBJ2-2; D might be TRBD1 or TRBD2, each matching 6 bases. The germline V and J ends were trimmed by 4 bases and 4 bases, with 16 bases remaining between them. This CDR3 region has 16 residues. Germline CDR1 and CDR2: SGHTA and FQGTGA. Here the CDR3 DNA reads TGTGCCAGCAGCTCCAATGGGGGGCAGGGCACCGGGGAGCTGTTTTTT. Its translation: CASSSNGGQGTGELFF.

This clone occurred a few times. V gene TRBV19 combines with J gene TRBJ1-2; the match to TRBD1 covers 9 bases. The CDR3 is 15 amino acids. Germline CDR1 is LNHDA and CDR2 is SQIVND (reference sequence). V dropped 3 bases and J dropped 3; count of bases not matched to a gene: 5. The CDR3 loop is CASSIRDRGYYGYTF. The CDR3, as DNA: TGTGCCAGTAGTATCCGCGACAGGGGGTACTATGGCTACACCTTC.

In nucleotides, the CDR3 is TGTGCCAGCCGGGAGGGGCTCAACGAGCAGTACTTC. It is translated as CASREGLNEQYF. The rearrangement links TRBV7-2 to TRBJ2-7; 8 nucleotides align to TRBD2. The CDR3 length is 12 residues. V was pared by 8 bases and J by 5 bases, with 5 bases of the junction left unmatched. Germline V gives CDR1 SGHTA, CDR2 FQGNSA.

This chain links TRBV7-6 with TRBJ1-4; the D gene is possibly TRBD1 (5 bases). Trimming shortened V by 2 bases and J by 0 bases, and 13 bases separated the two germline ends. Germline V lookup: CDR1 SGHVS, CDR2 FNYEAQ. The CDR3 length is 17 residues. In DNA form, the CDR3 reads TGTGCCAGCAGCTTAAGGGCAGGGACCGCAACTAATGAAAAACTGTTTTTT. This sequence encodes CASSLRAGTATNEKLFF.

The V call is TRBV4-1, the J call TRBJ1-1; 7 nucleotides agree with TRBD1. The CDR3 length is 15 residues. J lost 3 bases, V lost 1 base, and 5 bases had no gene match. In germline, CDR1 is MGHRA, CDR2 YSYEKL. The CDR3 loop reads CASSQGLGGYTEAFF. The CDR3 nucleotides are TGCGCCAGCAGCCAAGGTTTAGGGGGCTACACTGAAGCTTTCTTT.

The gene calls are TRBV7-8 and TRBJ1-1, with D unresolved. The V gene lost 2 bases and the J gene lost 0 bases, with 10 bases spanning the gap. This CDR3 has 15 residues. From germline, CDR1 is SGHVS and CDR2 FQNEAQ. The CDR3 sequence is CASSLTRTVNTEAFF. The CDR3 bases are TGTGCCAGCAGCTTAACCCGGACGGTGAACACTGAAGCTTTCTTT. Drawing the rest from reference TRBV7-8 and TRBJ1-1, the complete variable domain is GAGVSQSPRYKVAKRGQDVALRCDPISGHVSLFWYQQALGQGPEFLTYFQNEAQLDKSGLPSDRFFAERPEGSVSTLKIQRTQQEDSAVYLCASSLTRTVNTEAFFGQGTRLTVV.

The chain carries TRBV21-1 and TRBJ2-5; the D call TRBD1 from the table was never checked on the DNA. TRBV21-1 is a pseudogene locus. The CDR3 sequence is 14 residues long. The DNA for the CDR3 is TGTGCCAGCAGCAACTGGCAGGGTAGAGAGACCCAGTACTTC. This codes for CASSNWQGRETQYF.

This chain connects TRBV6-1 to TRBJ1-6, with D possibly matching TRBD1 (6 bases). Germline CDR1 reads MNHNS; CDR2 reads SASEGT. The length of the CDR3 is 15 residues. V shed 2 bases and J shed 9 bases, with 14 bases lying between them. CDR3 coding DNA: TGTGCCAGCAGTGAACAGGGGTCCAAATCTTCACCCCTCCACTTT. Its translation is CASSEQGSKSSPLHF.

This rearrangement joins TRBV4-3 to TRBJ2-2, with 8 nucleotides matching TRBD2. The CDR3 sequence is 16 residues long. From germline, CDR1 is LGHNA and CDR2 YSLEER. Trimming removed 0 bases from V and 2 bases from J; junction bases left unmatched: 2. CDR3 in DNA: TGCGCCAGCAGCCAAGATACTAGCGGAAACACCGGGGAGCTGTTTTTT. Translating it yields CASSQDTSGNTGELFF.

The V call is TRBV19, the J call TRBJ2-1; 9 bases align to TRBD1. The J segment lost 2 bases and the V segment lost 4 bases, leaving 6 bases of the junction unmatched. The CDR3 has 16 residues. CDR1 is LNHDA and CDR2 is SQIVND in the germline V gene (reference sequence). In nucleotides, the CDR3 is TGTGCCAGTAGTACCCCGCACAGGGGGCCCTACAATGAGCAGTTCTTC. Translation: CASSTPHRGPYNEQFF.

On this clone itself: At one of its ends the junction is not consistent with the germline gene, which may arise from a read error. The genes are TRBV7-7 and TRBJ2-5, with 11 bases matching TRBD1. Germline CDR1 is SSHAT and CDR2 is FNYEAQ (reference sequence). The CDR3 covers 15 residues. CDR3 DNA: TGTGCTAGCAGCTACGGGACAGGGGGATCTGAGACCCAGTACTTC. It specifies CASSYGTGGSETQYF.

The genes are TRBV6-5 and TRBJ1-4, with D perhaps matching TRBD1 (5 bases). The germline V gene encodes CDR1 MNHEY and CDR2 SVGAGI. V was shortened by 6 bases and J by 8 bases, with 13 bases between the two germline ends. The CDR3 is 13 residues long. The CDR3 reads CASSRGVGEKLFF. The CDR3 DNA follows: TGTGCCAGCAGCAGAGGGGTAGGCGAAAAACTGTTTTTT.

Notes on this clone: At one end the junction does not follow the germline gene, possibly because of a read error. This CDR3 is CAGRPGLSAYEQYF. The CDR3 DNA sequence: TGTGCCGGCAGGCCCGGACTGTCAGCCTACGAGCAGTACTTC. The chain links TRBV6-6 to TRBJ2-7, with D tentatively TRBD2 (5 bases). CDR1 and CDR2 from the germline V gene are MNHNY and SVGAGI (reference sequence). There are 14 residues in the CDR3.

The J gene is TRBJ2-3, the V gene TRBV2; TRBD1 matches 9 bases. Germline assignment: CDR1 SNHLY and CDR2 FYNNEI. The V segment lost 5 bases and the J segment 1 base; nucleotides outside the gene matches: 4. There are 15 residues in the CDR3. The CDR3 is CASSNRGPGTDTQYF. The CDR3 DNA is TGTGCCAGCAGTAACAGGGGGCCAGGCACAGATACGCAGTATTTT.

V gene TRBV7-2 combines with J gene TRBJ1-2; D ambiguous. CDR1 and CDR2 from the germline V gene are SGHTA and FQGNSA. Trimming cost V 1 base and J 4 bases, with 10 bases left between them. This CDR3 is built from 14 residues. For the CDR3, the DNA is TGTGCCAGCAGCTTAGTTGGCGAGGTCTATGGCTACACCTTC. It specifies CASSLVGEVYGYTF. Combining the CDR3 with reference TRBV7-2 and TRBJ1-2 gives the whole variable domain GAGVSQSPSNKVTEKGKDVELRCDPISGHTALYWYRQSLGQGLEFLIYFQGNSAPDKSGLPSDRFSAERTGGSVSTLTIQRTQQEDSAVYLCASSLVGEVYGYTFGSGTRLTVV.

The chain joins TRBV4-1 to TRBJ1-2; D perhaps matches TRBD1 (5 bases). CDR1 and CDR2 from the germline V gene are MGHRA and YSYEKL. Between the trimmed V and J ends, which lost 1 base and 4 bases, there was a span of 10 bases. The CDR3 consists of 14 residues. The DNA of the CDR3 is TGCGCCAGCAGCCAAGTAGCAGGGAGCTATGGCTACACCTTC. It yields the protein CASSQVAGSYGYTF.

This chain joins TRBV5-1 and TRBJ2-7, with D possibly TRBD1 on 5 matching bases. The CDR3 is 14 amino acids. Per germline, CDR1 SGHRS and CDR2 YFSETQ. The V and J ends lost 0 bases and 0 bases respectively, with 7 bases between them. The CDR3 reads CASSLADNSYEQYF. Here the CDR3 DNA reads TGCGCCAGCAGCTTGGCGGACAACTCCTACGAGCAGTACTTC.

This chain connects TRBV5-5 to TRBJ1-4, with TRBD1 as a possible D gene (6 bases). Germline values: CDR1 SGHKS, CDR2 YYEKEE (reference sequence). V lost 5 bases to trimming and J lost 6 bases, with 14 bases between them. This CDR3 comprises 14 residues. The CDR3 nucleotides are TGTGCCAGCAGTTCAGGGGATGCGGATGAAAAACTGTTTTTT. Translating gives CASSSGDADEKLFF.

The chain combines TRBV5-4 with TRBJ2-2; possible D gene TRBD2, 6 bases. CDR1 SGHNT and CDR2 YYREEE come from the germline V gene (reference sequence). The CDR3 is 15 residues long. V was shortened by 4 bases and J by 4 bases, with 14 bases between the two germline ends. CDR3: CASSLDGTSTGELFF. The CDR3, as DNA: TGTGCCAGCAGCCTAGATGGGACTTCCACCGGGGAGCTGTTTTTT.